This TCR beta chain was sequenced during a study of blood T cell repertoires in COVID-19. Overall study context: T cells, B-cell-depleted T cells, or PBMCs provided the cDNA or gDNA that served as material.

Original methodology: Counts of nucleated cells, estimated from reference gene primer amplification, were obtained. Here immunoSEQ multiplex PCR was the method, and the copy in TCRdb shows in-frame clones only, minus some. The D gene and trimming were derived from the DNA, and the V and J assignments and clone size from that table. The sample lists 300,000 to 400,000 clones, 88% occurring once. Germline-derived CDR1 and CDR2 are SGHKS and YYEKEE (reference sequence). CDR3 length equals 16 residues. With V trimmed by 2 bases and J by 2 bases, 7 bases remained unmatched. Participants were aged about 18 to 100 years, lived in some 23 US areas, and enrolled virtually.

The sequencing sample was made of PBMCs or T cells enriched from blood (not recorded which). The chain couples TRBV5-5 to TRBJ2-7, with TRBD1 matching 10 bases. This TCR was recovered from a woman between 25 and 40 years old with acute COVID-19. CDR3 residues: CASSFGTGEGTYEQYF. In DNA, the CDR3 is TGTGCCAGCAGCTTCGGGACAGGGGAGGGTACCTACGAGCAGTACTTC. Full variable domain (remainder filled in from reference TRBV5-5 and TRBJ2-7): DAGVTQSPTHLIKTRGQQVTLRCSPISGHKSVSWYQQVLGQGPQFIFQYYEKEERGRGNFPDRFSARQFPNYSSELNVNALLLGDSALYLCASSFGTGEGTYEQYFGPGTRLTVT.